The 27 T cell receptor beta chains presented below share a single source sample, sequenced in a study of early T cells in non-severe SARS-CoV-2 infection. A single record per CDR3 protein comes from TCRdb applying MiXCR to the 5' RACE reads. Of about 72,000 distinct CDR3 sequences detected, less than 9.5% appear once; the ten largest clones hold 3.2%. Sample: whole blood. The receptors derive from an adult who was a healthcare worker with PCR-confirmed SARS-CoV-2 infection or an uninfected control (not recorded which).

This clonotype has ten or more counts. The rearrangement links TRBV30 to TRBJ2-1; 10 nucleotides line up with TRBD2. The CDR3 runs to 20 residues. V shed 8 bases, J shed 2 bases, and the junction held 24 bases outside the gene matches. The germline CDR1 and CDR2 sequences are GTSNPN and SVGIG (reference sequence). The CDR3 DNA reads TGTGCCGGCGACACGTTTAAACTAGCGGGACCCGATGGTGCCTACAATGAGCAGTTCTTC. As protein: CAGDTFKLAGPDGAYNEQFF. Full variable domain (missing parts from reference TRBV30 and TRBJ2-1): SQTIHQWPATLVQPVGSPLSLECTVEGTSNPNLYWYRQAAGRGLQLLFYSVGIGQISSEVPQNLSASRPQDRQFILSSKKLLLSDSGFYLCAGDTFKLAGPDGAYNEQFFGPGTRLTVL.

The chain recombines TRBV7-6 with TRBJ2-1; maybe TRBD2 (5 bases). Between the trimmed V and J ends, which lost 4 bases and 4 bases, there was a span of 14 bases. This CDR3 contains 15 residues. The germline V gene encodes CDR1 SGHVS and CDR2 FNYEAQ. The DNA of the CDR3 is TGTGCCAGCAGCTCAAGCGGAGATCCTTACAATGAGCAGTTCTTC. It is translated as CASSSSGDPYNEQFF.

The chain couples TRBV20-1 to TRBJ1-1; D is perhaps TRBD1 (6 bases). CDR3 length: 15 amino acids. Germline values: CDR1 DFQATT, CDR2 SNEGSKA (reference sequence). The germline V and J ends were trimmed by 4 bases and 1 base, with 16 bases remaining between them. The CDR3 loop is CSAKLPTGPNTEAFF. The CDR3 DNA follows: TGCAGTGCTAAGCTACCCACAGGGCCGAACACTGAAGCTTTCTTT.

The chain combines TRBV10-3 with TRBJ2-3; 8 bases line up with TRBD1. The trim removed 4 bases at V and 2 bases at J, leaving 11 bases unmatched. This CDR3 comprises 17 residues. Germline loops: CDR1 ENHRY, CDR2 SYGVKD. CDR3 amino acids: CAISGAAGGGPTDTQYF. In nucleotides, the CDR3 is TGTGCCATCAGTGGGGCGGCAGGGGGCGGCCCCACAGATACGCAGTATTTT.

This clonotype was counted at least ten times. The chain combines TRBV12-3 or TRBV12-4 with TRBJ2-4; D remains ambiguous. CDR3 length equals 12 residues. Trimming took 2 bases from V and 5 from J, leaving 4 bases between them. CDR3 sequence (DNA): TGTGCCAGCAGTTTACTGGAAAACATTCAGTACTTC. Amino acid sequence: CASSLLENIQYF.

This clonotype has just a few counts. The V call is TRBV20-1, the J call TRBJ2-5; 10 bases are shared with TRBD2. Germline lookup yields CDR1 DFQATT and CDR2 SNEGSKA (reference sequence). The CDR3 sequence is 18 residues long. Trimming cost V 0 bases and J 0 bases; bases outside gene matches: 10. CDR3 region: CSARDRLAGAGNQETQYF. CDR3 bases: TGCAGTGCTAGAGATCGGCTAGCGGGAGCTGGGAACCAAGAGACCCAGTACTTC.

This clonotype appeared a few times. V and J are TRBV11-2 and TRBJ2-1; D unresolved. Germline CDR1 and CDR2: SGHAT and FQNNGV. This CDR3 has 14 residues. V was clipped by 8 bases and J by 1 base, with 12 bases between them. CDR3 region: CASEGLPSYNEQFF. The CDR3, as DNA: TGTGCCAGCGAAGGTCTTCCTTCCTACAATGAGCAGTTCTTC.

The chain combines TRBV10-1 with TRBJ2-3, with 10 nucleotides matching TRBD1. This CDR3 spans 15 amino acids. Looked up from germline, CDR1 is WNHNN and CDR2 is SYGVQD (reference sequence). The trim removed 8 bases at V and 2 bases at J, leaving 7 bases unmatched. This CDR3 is CASGTGTGDTDTQYF. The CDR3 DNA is TGCGCCAGCGGGACCGGGACAGGGGACACAGATACGCAGTATTTT.

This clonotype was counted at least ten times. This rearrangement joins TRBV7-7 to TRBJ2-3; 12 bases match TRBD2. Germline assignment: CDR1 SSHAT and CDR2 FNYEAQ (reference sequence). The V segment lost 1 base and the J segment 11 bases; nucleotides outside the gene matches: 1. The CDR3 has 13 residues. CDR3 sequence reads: CASSLETSGRQYF. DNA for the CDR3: TGTGCCAGCAGCTTAGAGACTAGCGGGAGGCAGTATTTT.

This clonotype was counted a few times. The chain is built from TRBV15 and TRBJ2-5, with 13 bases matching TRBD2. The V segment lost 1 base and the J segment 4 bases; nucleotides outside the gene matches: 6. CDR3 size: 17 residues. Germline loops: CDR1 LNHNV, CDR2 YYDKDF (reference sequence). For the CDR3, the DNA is TGTGCCACCAGCAGAGGGAGGGGACTAGCGGGAAGAGAGACCCAGTACTTC. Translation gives CATSRGRGLAGRETQYF.

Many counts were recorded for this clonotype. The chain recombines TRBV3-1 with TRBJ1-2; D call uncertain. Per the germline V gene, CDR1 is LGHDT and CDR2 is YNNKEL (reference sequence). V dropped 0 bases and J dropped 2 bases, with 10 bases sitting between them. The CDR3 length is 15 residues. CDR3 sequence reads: CASSQESVFNYGYTF. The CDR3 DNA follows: TGTGCCAGCAGCCAAGAGAGTGTCTTCAACTATGGCTACACCTTC.

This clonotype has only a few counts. CDR3 bases: TGTGCCAGCAGTGATCTCCGGGACAGAAACACTGAAGCTTTCTTT. This encodes CASSDLRDRNTEAFF. V gene TRBV25-1 combines with J gene TRBJ1-1; TRBD1 aligns across 7 bases. This CDR3 is 15 amino acids long. The V and J ends lost 3 bases and 2 bases, in that order; junction bases with no gene match: 6. The V gene's germline CDR1 is MGHDK and CDR2 SYGVNS.

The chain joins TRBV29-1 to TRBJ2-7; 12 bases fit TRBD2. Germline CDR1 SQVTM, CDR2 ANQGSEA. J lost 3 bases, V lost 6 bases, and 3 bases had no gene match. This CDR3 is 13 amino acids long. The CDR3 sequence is CSVGLAGSYEQYF. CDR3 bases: TGCAGCGTAGGACTAGCGGGGAGCTACGAGCAGTACTTC.

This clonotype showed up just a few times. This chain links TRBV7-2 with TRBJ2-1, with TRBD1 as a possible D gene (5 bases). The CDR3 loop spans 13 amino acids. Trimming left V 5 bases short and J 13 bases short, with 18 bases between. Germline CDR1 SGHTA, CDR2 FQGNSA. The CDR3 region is CASSPEPETAQFF. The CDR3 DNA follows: TGTGCCAGCAGCCCCGAGCCGGAGACAGCTCAGTTCTTC.

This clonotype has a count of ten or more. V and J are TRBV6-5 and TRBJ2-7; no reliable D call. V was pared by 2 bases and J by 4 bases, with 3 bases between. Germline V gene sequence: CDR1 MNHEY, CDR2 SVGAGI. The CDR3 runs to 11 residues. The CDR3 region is CASSYEYEQYF. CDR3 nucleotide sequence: TGTGCCAGCAGTTACGAGTACGAGCAGTACTTC.

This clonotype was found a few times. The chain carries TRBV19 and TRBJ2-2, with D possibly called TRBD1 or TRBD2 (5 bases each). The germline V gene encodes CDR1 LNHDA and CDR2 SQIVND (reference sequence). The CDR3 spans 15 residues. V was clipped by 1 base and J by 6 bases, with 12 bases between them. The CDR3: CASSIASTGPGELFF. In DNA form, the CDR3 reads TGTGCCAGTAGTATAGCGTCGACGGGGCCCGGGGAGCTGTTTTTT.

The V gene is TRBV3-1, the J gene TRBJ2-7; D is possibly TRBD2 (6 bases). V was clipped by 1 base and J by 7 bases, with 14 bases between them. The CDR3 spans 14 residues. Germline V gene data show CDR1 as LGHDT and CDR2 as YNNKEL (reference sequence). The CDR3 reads CASSQVGLGLEQYF. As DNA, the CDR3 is TGTGCCAGCAGCCAAGTGGGACTCGGCCTTGAGCAGTACTTC.

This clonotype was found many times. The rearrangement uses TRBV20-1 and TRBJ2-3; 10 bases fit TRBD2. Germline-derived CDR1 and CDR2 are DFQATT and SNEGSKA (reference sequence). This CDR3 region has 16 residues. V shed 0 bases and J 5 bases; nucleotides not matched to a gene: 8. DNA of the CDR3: TGCAGTGCTAGAGAGGGAGCGGGAGGGATTAAAGATACGCAGTATTTT. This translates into CSAREGAGGIKDTQYF.

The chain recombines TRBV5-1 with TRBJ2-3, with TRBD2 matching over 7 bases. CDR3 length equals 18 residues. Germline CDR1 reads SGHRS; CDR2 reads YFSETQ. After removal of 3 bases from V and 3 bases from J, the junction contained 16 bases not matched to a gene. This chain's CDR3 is CASSSKPSEGRATDTQYF. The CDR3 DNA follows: TGCGCCAGCAGCTCAAAGCCCTCCGAGGGGAGGGCTACAGATACGCAGTATTTT.

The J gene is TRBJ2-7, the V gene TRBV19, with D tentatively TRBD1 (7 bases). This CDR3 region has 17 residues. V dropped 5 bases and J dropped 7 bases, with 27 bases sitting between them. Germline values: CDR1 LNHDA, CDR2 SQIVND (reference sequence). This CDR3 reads CASSPGTAGTLPAEQYF. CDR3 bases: TGTGCCAGTAGTCCCGGGACAGCTGGGACTCTTCCCGCGGAGCAGTACTTC.

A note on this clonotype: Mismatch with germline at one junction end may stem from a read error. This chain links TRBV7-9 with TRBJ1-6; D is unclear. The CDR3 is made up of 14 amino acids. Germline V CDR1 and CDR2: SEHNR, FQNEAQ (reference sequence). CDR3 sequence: CAGSLEAGNSPLHF. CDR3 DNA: TGTGCCGGCAGCTTAGAGGCGGGTAATTCACCCCTCCACTTT.

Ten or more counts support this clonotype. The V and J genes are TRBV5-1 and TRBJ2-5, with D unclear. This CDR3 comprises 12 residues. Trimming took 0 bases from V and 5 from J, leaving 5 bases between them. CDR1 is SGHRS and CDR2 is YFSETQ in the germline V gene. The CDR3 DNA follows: TGCGCCAGCAGCTTGGGTCTGGAGACCCAGTACTTC. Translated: CASSLGLETQYF.

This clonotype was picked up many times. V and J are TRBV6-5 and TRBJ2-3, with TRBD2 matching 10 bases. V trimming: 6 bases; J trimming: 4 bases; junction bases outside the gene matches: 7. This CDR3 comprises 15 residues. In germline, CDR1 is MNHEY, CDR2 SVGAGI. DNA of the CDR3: TGTGCCAGCAGGGTAGCGGGAGGACTCCCAGATACGCAGTATTTT. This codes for CASRVAGGLPDTQYF.

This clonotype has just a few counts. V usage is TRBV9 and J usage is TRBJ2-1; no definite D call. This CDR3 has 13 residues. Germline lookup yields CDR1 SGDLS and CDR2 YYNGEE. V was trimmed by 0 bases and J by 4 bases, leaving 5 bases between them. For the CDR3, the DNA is TGTGCCAGCAGCGTAGCAGCGTACAATGAGCAGTTCTTC. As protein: CASSVAAYNEQFF.

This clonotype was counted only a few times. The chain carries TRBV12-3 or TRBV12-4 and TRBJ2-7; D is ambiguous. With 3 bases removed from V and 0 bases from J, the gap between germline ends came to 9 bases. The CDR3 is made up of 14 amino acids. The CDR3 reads CASSFSGFSYEQYF. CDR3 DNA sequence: TGTGCCAGCAGTTTCTCAGGATTCTCCTACGAGCAGTACTTC.

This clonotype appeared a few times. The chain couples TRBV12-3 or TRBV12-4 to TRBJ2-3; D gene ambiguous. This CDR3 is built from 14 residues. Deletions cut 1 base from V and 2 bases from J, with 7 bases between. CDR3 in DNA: TGTGCCAGCAGTTTAGACGGAATCACAGATACGCAGTATTTT. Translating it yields CASSLDGITDTQYF.

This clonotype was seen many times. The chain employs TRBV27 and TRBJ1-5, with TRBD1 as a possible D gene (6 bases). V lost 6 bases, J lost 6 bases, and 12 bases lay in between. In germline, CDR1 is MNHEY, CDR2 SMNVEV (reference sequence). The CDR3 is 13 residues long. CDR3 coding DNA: TGTGCCAGCAGCAGGGGTGGGGGTCAGCCCCAGCATTTT. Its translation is CASSRGGGQPQHF.